A selection of T cell receptor beta chains follows, all from one sample in a study of cytomegalovirus exposure and HLA in healthy donors. The assay was immunoSEQ multiplex PCR, and TCRdb's table has in-frame clones only and misses some. The table includes 180,000 or so clones, 70% to 80% detected once. Sequenced input: PBMCs. The receptor source for this set is a man aged 18 to 30 in good health and CMV-seronegative. CDR3s include the opening cysteine and the closing phenylalanine or tryptophan. The D gene is left open where the match is weak. Clone size is not always given. Where it is, it says once, few, many or a class for expanded clones.

d_call	v_call	clone_size	j_call	cdr3_aa	cdr3_nt
TRBD1	TRBV5-6	-	TRBJ1-2	CASSLAGQGLGYGYTF	TGTGCCAGCAGCTTGGCCGGACAGGGGTTGGGGTATGGCTACACCTTC
-	TRBV7-9	-	TRBJ1-1	CASSPGVEAFF	TGTGCCAGCAGCCCAGGGGTAGAAGCTTTCTTT
-	TRBV7-2	few	TRBJ2-5	CASSFAEGTQYF	TGTGCCAGCAGCTTTGCGGAGGGGACCCAGTACTTC
-	TRBV7-2	-	TRBJ2-1	CASSSSGVPGWENEQFF	TGTGCCAGCAGCTCGTCGGGGGTACCAGGTTGGGAAAATGAGCAGTTCTTC
-	TRBV13	-	TRBJ1-2	CASSPGSVRVSGYTF	TGTGCCAGCAGCCCCGGGTCCGTCAGGGTTAGTGGCTACACCTTC
TRBD1	TRBV6-5	-	TRBJ2-7	CASSPGQGHEQYF	TGTGCCAGCAGTCCGGGACAGGGACACGAGCAGTACTTC
-	TRBV5-6	-	TRBJ2-2	CASSLGANTGELFF	TGTGCCAGCAGCTTGGGGGCTAACACCGGGGAGCTGTTTTTT
TRBD1	TRBV5-4	-	TRBJ2-1	CASSRDRDSGEQFF	TGTGCCAGCAGTAGGGACAGGGATTCAGGTGAGCAGTTCTTC
-	TRBV7-2	-	TRBJ2-7	CASSSPTSSYEQYF	TGTGCCAGCAGTTCCCCGACTAGCTCCTACGAGCAGTACTTC
TRBD1	TRBV6-6	-	TRBJ1-2	CASRGQDRGNYGYTF	TGTGCCAGCAGGGGACAGGACAGGGGAAACTATGGCTACACCTTC
-	TRBV25-1	-	TRBJ1-5	CASSEGEAQPQHF	TGTGCCAGCAGTGAAGGGGAGGCCCAGCCCCAGCATTTT
TRBD2	TRBV6-5	-	TRBJ2-5	CASSYSAGRETQYF	TGTGCCAGCAGTTACTCAGCGGGGAGGGAGACCCAGTACTTC
-	TRBV5-1	-	TRBJ2-7	CASSLASGNEQYF	TGCGCCAGCAGCTTGGCTTCGGGGAACGAGCAGTACTTC
-	TRBV6-1	-	TRBJ1-6	CASSVEGTINNSPLHF	TGTGCCAGCAGTGTTGAGGGGACTATAAATAATTCACCCCTCCACTTT
-	TRBV5-6	-	TRBJ1-2	CASSQDNSAAYGYTF	TGTGCCAGCAGCCAGGACAATTCCGCGGCATATGGCTACACCTTC
-	TRBV15	-	TRBJ2-7	CATSNRVHEQYF	TGTGCCACCAGCAACAGGGTCCACGAGCAGTACTTC
-	TRBV6-6	once	TRBJ1-2	CASFALDYYGYTF	TGTGCCAGCTTCGCACTTGACTACTATGGCTACACCTTC
-	TRBV6-4	-	TRBJ2-3	CASSRGSTDTQYF	TGTGCCAGCAGTCGGGGGAGCACAGATACGCAGTATTTT
-	TRBV7-2	-	TRBJ2-1	CASSLAGGYNEQFF	TGTGCCAGCAGCTTAGCGGGGGGTTACAATGAGCAGTTCTTC
-	TRBV7-9	-	TRBJ2-7	CASSLVGSSYEQYF	TGTGCCAGCAGCTTAGTTGGGAGCTCCTACGAGCAGTACTTC
TRBD1	TRBV4-3	-	TRBJ1-2	CASSPAPTPLQGANGYTF	TGCGCCAGCAGCCCTGCCCCTACCCCCCTACAGGGGGCGAATGGCTACACCTTC
-	TRBV25-1	-	TRBJ1-2	CASTKDRIYGYTF	TGTGCCAGCACCAAAGACAGGATTTATGGCTACACCTTC
TRBD1	TRBV7-2	-	TRBJ1-2	CASSFGQGEDGYTF	TGTGCCAGCAGCTTCGGACAGGGGGAAGATGGCTACACCTTC
-	TRBV19	few	TRBJ2-1	CASSTSWASYEQFF	TGTGCCAGTAGTACCAGTTGGGCTAGCTATGAGCAGTTCTTC
-	TRBV30	-	TRBJ1-6	CAWALRGDSTPLHF	TGTGCCTGGGCCCTCCGAGGCGATTCTACACCCCTCCACTTT
TRBD1	TRBV7-9	-	TRBJ1-2	CASSLGDSGGYGYTF	TGTGCCAGCAGCTTAGGGGACAGTGGGGGCTATGGCTACACCTTC
-	TRBV4-3	-	TRBJ2-1	CASSQGIAANEQFF	TGCGCCAGCAGCCAAGGAATAGCAGCCAATGAGCAGTTCTTC
TRBD2	TRBV7-2	-	TRBJ2-7	CASSSPSGGHYEQYF	TGTGCCAGCAGCTCCCCTAGCGGGGGCCATTACGAGCAGTACTTC
-	TRBV6-5	-	TRBJ1-2	CASGQNYGYTF	TGTGCCAGCGGGCAAAACTATGGCTACACCTTC
-	TRBV4-3	-	TRBJ1-4	CASSQDRQGEEKLFF	TGCGCCAGCAGCCAAGATAGGCAGGGTGAGGAAAAACTGTTTTTT
TRBD1	TRBV5-1	-	TRBJ2-2	CASSPRTGRDTGELFF	TGCGCCAGCAGCCCGAGGACAGGGCGGGACACCGGGGAGCTGTTTTTT
-	TRBV19	-	TRBJ1-1	CASRAPPSGAGTEAFF	TGTGCCAGTAGGGCCCCCCCCTCAGGGGCAGGCACTGAAGCTTTCTTT
-	TRBV5-8	-	TRBJ2-3	CASSLGGQTDTQYF	TGTGCCAGCAGCTTGGGGGGGCAGACAGATACGCAGTATTTT
TRBD1	TRBV7-7	-	TRBJ2-2	CASSRTGVTGELFF	TGTGCTAGCAGCCGGACAGGGGTAACCGGGGAGCTGTTTTTT
-	TRBV18	-	TRBJ2-7	CASSPGPYEQYF	TGTGCCAGCTCACCGGGCCCCTACGAGCAGTACTTC
-	TRBV6-1	-	TRBJ2-1	CASSELQHNEQFF	TGTGCCAGCAGTGAGTTACAGCACAATGAGCAGTTCTTC
-	TRBV19	-	TRBJ2-4	CASSIRGTPVAKNIQYF	TGTGCCAGTAGTATTCGCGGGACCCCAGTAGCCAAAAACATTCAGTACTTC
-	TRBV6-1	-	TRBJ2-3	CASREVPGAHIEQYF	TGTGCCAGCAGGGAGGTGCCGGGCGCCCATATAGAGCAGTATTTT
-	TRBV6-6	few	TRBJ2-2	CASSYSLGHTGELFF	TGTGCCAGCAGTTACTCCTTGGGCCACACCGGGGAGCTGTTTTTT
-	TRBV7-9	-	TRBJ2-7	CASSLTPYEQYF	TGTGCCAGCAGCCTAACCCCCTACGAGCAGTACTTC
TRBD1	TRBV4-1	few	TRBJ1-2	CASSSPQGADGYTF	TGCGCCAGCAGCTCACCCCAGGGGGCGGATGGCTACACCTTC
TRBD1	TRBV7-9	-	TRBJ2-7	CASSNRDRVEQYF	TGTGCCAGCAGCAACCGGGACAGGGTCGAGCAGTACTTC